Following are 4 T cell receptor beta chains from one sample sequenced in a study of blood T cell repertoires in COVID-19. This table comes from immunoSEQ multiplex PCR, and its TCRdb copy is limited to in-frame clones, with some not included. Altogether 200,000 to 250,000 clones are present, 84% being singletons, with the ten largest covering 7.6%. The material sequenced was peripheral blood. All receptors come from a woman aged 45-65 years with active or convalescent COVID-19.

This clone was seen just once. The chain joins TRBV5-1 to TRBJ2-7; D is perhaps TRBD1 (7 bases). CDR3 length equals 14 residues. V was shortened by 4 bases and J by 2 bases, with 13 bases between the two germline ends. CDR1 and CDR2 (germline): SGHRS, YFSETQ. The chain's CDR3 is CASSRRDRAYEQYF. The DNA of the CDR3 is TGCGCCAGCAGCCGGAGGGACAGAGCCTACGAGCAGTACTTC.

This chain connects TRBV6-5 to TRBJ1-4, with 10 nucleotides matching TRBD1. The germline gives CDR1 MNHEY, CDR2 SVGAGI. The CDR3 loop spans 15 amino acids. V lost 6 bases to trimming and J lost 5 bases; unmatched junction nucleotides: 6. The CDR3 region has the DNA TGTGCCAGCAGGGGGACAGGGGCAGGAAATGAAAAACTGTTTTTT. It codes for CASRGTGAGNEKLFF.

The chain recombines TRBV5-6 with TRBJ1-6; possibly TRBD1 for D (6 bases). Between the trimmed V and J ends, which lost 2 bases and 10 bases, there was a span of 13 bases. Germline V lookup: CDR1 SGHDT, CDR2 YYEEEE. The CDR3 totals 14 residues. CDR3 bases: TGTGCCAGCAGCTTAGGCAGGGGACTATCACCCCTCCACTTT. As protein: CASSLGRGLSPLHF.

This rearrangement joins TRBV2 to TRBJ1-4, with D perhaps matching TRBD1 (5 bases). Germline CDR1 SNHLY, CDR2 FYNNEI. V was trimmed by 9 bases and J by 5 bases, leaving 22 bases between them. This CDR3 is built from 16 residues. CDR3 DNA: TGTGCCAGTCGCTTTCAGGGTTACCTCCCCAATGAAAAACTGTTTTTT. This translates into CASRFQGYLPNEKLFF.